This TCR beta chain was captured by sequencing in a study of brain metastases from non-small cell lung cancer. The CDR3 has 15 amino acids. CDR1 is SGHRS, CDR2 YFSETQ, per germline. The ends lost 4 bases at V and 7 bases at J; junction bases unmatched: 6. Sequencing used immunoSEQ multiplex PCR; TCRdb keeps in-frame clones, though not all of them. Here the sample spans about 2,000 clones, less than 85% being singletons. The material sequenced was tumor-adjacent normal tissue. The V and J genes are TRBV5-1 and TRBJ2-1, with TRBD2 matching over 12 bases. The source of this sequence is a donor at least 40 years old with non-small cell lung cancer. CDR3 coding DNA: TGCGCCAGCAGCGTACTAGCGGGGGGAGTTAATGAGCAGTTCTTC. Translation gives CASSVLAGGVNEQFF.